This TCR beta chain came from a study of neurological immune-mediated disorders. Turning to the study itself: The 34 multiple sclerosis patients comprised some 30 that were relapsing-remitting and 3 that were secondary progressive.

Over 160 million TCR-beta sequences from 15-18 subjects were obtained in each sequencing run. TCRdb used MiXCR to reprocess the 5' RACE reads, holding one entry per CDR3 protein. Among about 66,000 distinct CDR3 sequences listed, around 4.8% were seen once. The sample holds a few counts of this clonotype. V lost 6 bases to trimming and J lost 2 bases, with 18 bases between them. CDR3 size: 16 residues. In germline, CDR1 is MGHDK, CDR2 SYGVNS. The J gene is TRBJ2-3, the V gene TRBV25-1; TRBD1 might be the D (6 bases). This clonotype originated in a woman in her 70s with multiple sclerosis. The sequenced material came from PBMCs. The CDR3 DNA reads TGTGCCAGCAGCCAATACCCCGACAGGCCCACAGATACGCAGTATTTT. Translating it yields CASSQYPDRPTDTQYF.